Each of the 31 T cell receptor beta chains below was sequenced from the same sample in a study of blood T cell repertoires in COVID-19. The protocol was immunoSEQ multiplex PCR, while the TCRdb copy is restricted to in-frame clones and leaves out a portion. The data hold about 75,000 clones, with more than 65% observed a single time. The sequenced sample was peripheral blood. These receptors all stem from a woman of 80 years or more with active or convalescent COVID-19.

CDR3 DNA sequence: TGTGCCAGCAGTTACCATACAGGGGCGAACACTGAAGCTTTCTTT. It codes for CASSYHTGANTEAFF. This chain connects TRBV6-2 or TRBV6-3 to TRBJ1-1, with 7 nucleotides matching TRBD1. V dropped 2 bases and J dropped 1; count of bases not matched to a gene: 4. Germline CDR1 is MNHEY and CDR2 is SVGEGT. This CDR3 comprises 15 residues.

This clone was seen a few times. The V gene is TRBV27, the J gene TRBJ1-2; 7 bases are shared with TRBD1. V lost 1 base to trimming and J lost 10 bases; unmatched junction nucleotides: 12. CDR1 MNHEY and CDR2 SMNVEV come from the germline V gene (reference sequence). The CDR3 spans 15 residues. Written as DNA, the CDR3 is TGTGCCAGCAGTTTATTCGGGACAGCCGGGAACATCTACACCTTC. This translates into CASSLFGTAGNIYTF.

This clone was seen only once. The rearrangement links TRBV25-1 to TRBJ1-6; the match to TRBD1 covers 7 bases. This CDR3 is built from 14 residues. The germline CDR1 and CDR2 sequences are MGHDK and SYGVNS. With 6 bases clipped from V and 14 bases from J, the junction kept 13 bases outside the gene matches. CDR3 in amino acids: CASRLSGQRKSLHF. The CDR3 DNA reads as TGTGCCAGCAGGTTATCGGGACAGAGAAAGTCCCTCCACTTT.

This chain uses TRBV19 with TRBJ2-7, with a tentative D call TRBD2 (5 bases). Germline V gene sequence: CDR1 LNHDA, CDR2 SQIVND (reference sequence). This CDR3 is built from 16 residues. V lost 3 bases and J lost 0, with 15 bases in between. The CDR3 protein is CASSMRGSVGSYEQYF. The CDR3 nucleotides read TGTGCCAGTAGTATGAGAGGGTCCGTTGGCTCCTACGAGCAGTACTTC.

Regarding this clone: This specimen includes other DNA sequences encoding the same CDR3. This rearrangement joins TRBV5-1 to TRBJ2-5; D is ambiguous. Germline loops: CDR1 SGHRS, CDR2 YFSETQ. This CDR3 has 12 residues. Trimming removed 2 bases at V and 3 bases at J, with 5 bases between. CDR3 loop: CASSFSEETQYF. In nucleotides, the CDR3 is TGCGCCAGCAGCTTTAGTGAAGAGACCCAGTACTTC. Supplemented by reference TRBV5-1 and TRBJ2-5, the full variable domain reads KAGVTQTPRYLIKTRGQQVTLSCSPISGHRSVSWYQQTPGQGLQFLFEYFSETQRNKGNFPGRFSGRQFSNSRSEMNVSTLELGDSALYLCASSFSEETQYFGPGTRLLVL.

The chain has TRBV6-1 and TRBJ1-6; D remains unclear. Per the germline V gene, CDR1 is MNHNS and CDR2 is SASEGT. The CDR3 has 17 residues. The germline V and J ends were trimmed by 2 bases and 0 bases, with 11 bases remaining between them. The DNA of the CDR3 is TGTGCCAGCAGTGAAAGCGGACTGAGCTCCTATAATTCACCCCTCCACTTT. Translating gives CASSESGLSSYNSPLHF.

The chain couples TRBV12-5 to TRBJ2-7; TRBD2 might be the D (5 bases). Germline V CDR1 and CDR2: LGHNT, FRNRAP. This CDR3 contains 16 residues. The ends were cut back, 4 bases at V and 4 bases at J, with 20 bases in the middle. CDR3 in DNA: TGTGCTAGTGGTTCAACCGACGGAGGTTCGCCTTACGAGCAGTACTTC. Its protein is CASGSTDGGSPYEQYF.

The chain has TRBV7-2 and TRBJ1-2; 7 bases are a match to TRBD1. The CDR3 sequence is 16 residues long. Germline V lookup: CDR1 SGHTA, CDR2 FQGNSA. The J segment lost 1 base and the V segment lost 5 bases, leaving 10 bases of the junction unmatched. This CDR3 reads CASSQRDSRDNYGYTF. In DNA form, the CDR3 reads TGTGCCAGCAGCCAACGGGACAGCCGAGATAACTATGGCTACACCTTC. The full variable domain, its missing parts supplied by reference TRBV7-2 and TRBJ1-2, is GAGVSQSPSNKVTEKGKDVELRCDPISGHTALYWYRQSLGQGLEFLIYFQGNSAPDKSGLPSDRFSAERTGGSVSTLTIQRTQQEDSAVYLCASSQRDSRDNYGYTFGSGTRLTVV.

The chain couples TRBV6-2 or TRBV6-3 to TRBJ1-1; 7 bases line up with TRBD1. Germline V gene lookup returns CDR1 MNHEY and CDR2 SVGEGT. Unmatched junction bases numbered 13, after V lost 2 bases and J lost 4 bases. This CDR3 contains 17 residues. CDR3 sequence reads: CASSYPSIIQGGTEAFF. Written as DNA, the CDR3 is TGTGCCAGCAGTTACCCTTCGATCATCCAGGGGGGCACTGAAGCTTTCTTT.

This clone turned up a few times. This rearrangement joins TRBV6-5 to TRBJ1-2; 7 bases align to TRBD1. V lost 5 bases and J lost 7; bases outside the gene matches: 10. Germline V gene data show CDR1 as MNHEY and CDR2 as SVGAGI. The CDR3 loop spans 14 amino acids. The CDR3 sequence: CASSPPGQYVGYTF. The CDR3 DNA reads TGTGCCAGCAGTCCCCCGGGACAGTATGTTGGCTACACCTTC.

The CDR3 is CASSFGAVREQFF. In DNA, the CDR3 is TGTGCCAGCAGTTTCGGTGCCGTCCGTGAGCAGTTCTTC. The chain combines TRBV28 with TRBJ2-1; D call uncertain. Germline V CDR1 and CDR2: MDHEN, SYDVKM. The CDR3 extends over 13 amino acids. V lost 3 bases to trimming and J lost 9 bases, with 12 bases between them. The whole variable domain, filled in from reference TRBV28 and TRBJ2-1, reads DVKVTQSSRYLVKRTGEKVFLECVQDMDHENMFWYRQDPGLGLRLIYFSYDVKMKEKGDIPEGYSVSREKKERFSLILESASTNQTSMYLCASSFGAVREQFFGPGTRLTVL.

V is TRBV3-1 (or the pseudogene TRBV3-2) and J is TRBJ2-7; D is ambiguous. CDR1 is LGHDT and CDR2 is YNNKEL in the germline V gene (reference sequence). V was pared by 1 base and J by 7 bases, with 5 bases between. The CDR3 covers 11 residues. The CDR3 region is CASSQVREQYF. CDR3 bases: TGTGCCAGCAGCCAAGTGAGGGAGCAGTACTTC.

The rearrangement links TRBV19 to TRBJ1-2; D is uncertain. The CDR3 consists of 13 residues. Germline lookup yields CDR1 LNHDA and CDR2 SQIVND (reference sequence). V was shortened by 4 bases and J by 3 bases, with 9 bases between the two germline ends. CDR3 loop: CASSSGKYYGYTF. CDR3 in DNA: TGTGCCAGTAGTAGCGGCAAATACTATGGCTACACCTTC.

The chain carries TRBV29-1 and TRBJ1-1; D is perhaps TRBD1 (5 bases). Trimming took 8 bases from V and 0 from J, leaving 19 bases between them. Germline values: CDR1 SQVTM, CDR2 ANQGSEA. The CDR3 runs 15 residues. Here the CDR3 reads CSTRGDWGMNTEAFF. The CDR3 nucleotides read TGCAGCACCCGGGGGGACTGGGGAATGAACACTGAAGCTTTCTTT. The variable domain in full, with the rest retrieved from reference TRBV29-1 and TRBJ1-1, is SAVISQKPSRDICQRGTSLTIQCQVDSQVTMMFWYRQQPGQSLTLIATANQGSEATYESGFVIDKFPISRPNLTFSTLTVSNMSPEDSSIYLCSTRGDWGMNTEAFFGQGTRLTVV.

The V call is TRBV6-2 or TRBV6-3, the J call TRBJ2-7; 15 nucleotides align to TRBD2. The CDR3 runs to 17 residues. J gave up 3 bases and V 1 base, and 4 bases lay outside the gene matches. Germline loops: CDR1 MNHEY, CDR2 SVGEGT. CDR3 sequence: CASSYFGLAGGSYEQYF. In DNA, the CDR3 is TGTGCCAGCAGTTACTTCGGACTAGCGGGAGGGAGCTACGAGCAGTACTTC.

The chain carries TRBV28 and TRBJ1-2; possibly TRBD1 for D (6 bases). The V gene's germline CDR1 is MDHEN and CDR2 SYDVKM. V was shortened by 6 bases and J by 7 bases, with 18 bases between the two germline ends. The CDR3 is 14 residues long. Written as DNA, the CDR3 is TGTGCCAGCAGGTTCACCACAGGGTTGGCTGGCTACACCTTC. It specifies CASRFTTGLAGYTF.

The gene calls are TRBV28 and TRBJ2-1, with TRBD1 matching over 10 bases. CDR1 and CDR2 (germline): MDHEN, SYDVKM. With V trimmed by 5 bases and J by 7 bases, 5 bases remained unmatched. There are 14 residues in the CDR3. The CDR3 spells CASSRQGARNEQFF. CDR3 bases: TGTGCCAGCAGTCGACAGGGGGCGAGGAATGAGCAGTTCTTC. Drawing the rest from reference TRBV28 and TRBJ2-1, the complete variable domain is DVKVTQSSRYLVKRTGEKVFLECVQDMDHENMFWYRQDPGLGLRLIYFSYDVKMKEKGDIPEGYSVSREKKERFSLILESASTNQTSMYLCASSRQGARNEQFFGPGTRLTVL.

The chain links TRBV7-2 to TRBJ2-3; D perhaps matches TRBD1 (5 bases). The V end was cut by 5 bases, the J end by 1 base, with 16 bases between. Germline values: CDR1 SGHTA, CDR2 FQGNSA. The CDR3 is made up of 16 amino acids. CDR3 bases: TGTGCCAGCAGCCCAATCGGTGTCAGGGGCACAGATACGCAGTATTTT. Protein product: CASSPIGVRGTDTQYF.

This clone was detected only once. The chain joins TRBV19 to TRBJ2-1; TRBD2 matches 9 bases. The CDR3 is made up of 17 amino acids. The V gene end was trimmed by 1 base and the J gene end by 8 bases; junction bases not matched to a gene: 12. The germline V gene encodes CDR1 LNHDA and CDR2 SQIVND (reference sequence). Here the CDR3 DNA reads TGTGCCAGTAGTATAGGACTGGTGGCGGGAGGGCCGCATGAGCAGTTCTTC. It encodes CASSIGLVAGGPHEQFF. Variable domain in full (rest from reference TRBV19 and TRBJ2-1): DGGITQSPKYLFRKEGQNVTLSCEQNLNHDAMYWYRQDPGQGLRLIYYSQIVNDFQKGDIAEGYSVSREKKESFPLTVTSAQKNPTAFYLCASSIGLVAGGPHEQFFGPGTRLTVL.

CDR3 residues: CASSPPGGLQYF. CDR3 nucleotides: TGTGCCAGCAGCCCGCCGGGGGGGCTGCAGTACTTC. This chain joins TRBV7-2 and TRBJ2-7; 8 nucleotides line up with TRBD2. The germline V gene has CDR1 SGHTA and CDR2 FQGNSA. With 5 bases clipped from V and 9 bases from J, the junction kept 6 bases outside the gene matches. This CDR3 has 12 residues.

This clone has only a few counts. The chain carries TRBV28 and TRBJ2-7; 7 nucleotides align to TRBD1. The J segment lost 2 bases and the V segment lost 5 bases, leaving 6 bases of the junction unmatched. Per germline, CDR1 MDHEN and CDR2 SYDVKM. The CDR3 runs 14 residues. The CDR3 protein is CASSVWQGAYEQYF. In DNA, the CDR3 is TGTGCCAGCAGTGTCTGGCAGGGGGCCTACGAGCAGTACTTC.

This clone was seen only once. This chain connects TRBV2 to TRBJ2-3; possibly TRBD2 for D (6 bases). CDR3 length equals 15 residues. Trimming removed 4 bases from V and 3 bases from J, with 14 bases in between. CDR1 and CDR2 (germline): SNHLY, FYNNEI. The CDR3 nucleotides are TGTGCCAGCAGTGTATGGGGGACTGCAACAGATACGCAGTATTTT. The encoded protein is CASSVWGTATDTQYF.

This chain connects TRBV25-1 to TRBJ2-7; 8 bases match TRBD1. V dropped 9 bases and J dropped 0; count of bases not matched to a gene: 7. The CDR3 has 14 amino acids. The germline V gene encodes CDR1 MGHDK and CDR2 SYGVNS. CDR3 residues: CASRRTGTSYEQYF. The CDR3 DNA reads as TGTGCCAGTAGGAGGACAGGGACCTCCTACGAGCAGTACTTC.

This clone was seen more than once but under ten times. This rearrangement joins TRBV12-5 to TRBJ1-6, with TRBD1 matching 7 bases. CDR3 size: 14 residues. Germline V gene data show CDR1 as LGHNT and CDR2 as FRNRAP. J was trimmed by 5 bases and V by 6 bases; bases with no gene match: 4. Written as DNA, the CDR3 is TGTGCTAGTGGACAAGGGACAGATAATTCACCCCTCCACTTT. Translated, it gives CASGQGTDNSPLHF.

V usage is TRBV7-3 and J usage is TRBJ2-3, with D maybe TRBD2 (5 bases). V gave up 0 bases and J gave up 0 bases, with 7 bases separating them. The CDR3 has 15 amino acids. CDR1 is SGHTA, CDR2 FQGTGA, per germline. In DNA form, the CDR3 reads TGTGCCAGCAGCTTAACTCCGGGGAGCACAGATACGCAGTATTTT. It translates to CASSLTPGSTDTQYF.

The rearrangement uses TRBV7-8 and TRBJ2-1; D is perhaps TRBD2 (6 bases). CDR1 SGHVS and CDR2 FQNEAQ come from the germline V gene. The CDR3 extends over 19 amino acids. Trimming shortened V by 1 base and J by 1 base, and 20 bases separated the two germline ends. This chain's CDR3 is CASSLGFIGEERSYNEQFF. The CDR3 bases are TGTGCCAGCAGCTTAGGCTTTATCGGGGAGGAGAGGTCCTACAATGAGCAGTTCTTC.

The CDR3 DNA reads TGTGCCAGCAGTTACTTACAGGGGACTGGGGCCAACGTCCTGACTTTC. Residues: CASSYLQGTGANVLTF. The gene calls are TRBV6-5 and TRBJ2-6; TRBD1 matches 7 bases. The germline V gene encodes CDR1 MNHEY and CDR2 SVGAGI. CDR3 size: 16 residues. Unmatched junction bases numbered 2, after V lost 1 base and J lost 2 bases.

The genes are TRBV14 and TRBJ2-1, with 8 bases fitting TRBD2. CDR3 length equals 16 residues. Germline trimming cut 2 bases from V and 7 bases from J; bases unmatched to any gene: 10. Germline lookup yields CDR1 SGHDN and CDR2 FVKESK. The CDR3 loop is CASSQKFRGGSNEQFF. In nucleotides, the CDR3 is TGTGCCAGCAGCCAAAAGTTTCGGGGGGGCTCGAATGAGCAGTTCTTC.

V is TRBV7-8 and J is TRBJ1-2; 8 nucleotides line up with TRBD1. Germline CDR1 SGHVS, CDR2 FQNEAQ. This CDR3 has 18 residues. Unmatched junction bases numbered 20, after V lost 5 bases and J lost 6 bases. CDR3 nucleotides: TGTGCCAGCAGCCCCAGTCCCAGGACAGGGAGTTCGAGGGATGGCTACACCTTC. It codes for CASSPSPRTGSSRDGYTF.

This sequence joins TRBV7-9 and TRBJ2-2; TRBD2 matches 13 bases. Losses at the gene ends were 5 bases for V and 7 bases for J; bases not matched to a gene: 10. CDR3 length equals 17 residues. The germline V gene encodes CDR1 SEHNR and CDR2 FQNEAQ (reference sequence). The CDR3 loop reads CASSPPGLAGMVGELFF. CDR3 nucleotide sequence: TGTGCCAGCAGCCCCCCGGGACTAGCGGGGATGGTCGGGGAGCTGTTTTTT.

The chain is built from TRBV7-9 and TRBJ1-4; D is unclear. Trimming took off 3 bases at V and 3 bases at J, with 11 bases between the two ends. Germline assignment: CDR1 SEHNR and CDR2 FQNEAQ (reference sequence). This CDR3 is 15 amino acids long. CDR3 region: CASSFGSTANEKLFF. Written as DNA, the CDR3 is TGTGCCAGCAGCTTTGGATCAACAGCTAATGAAAAACTGTTTTTT.